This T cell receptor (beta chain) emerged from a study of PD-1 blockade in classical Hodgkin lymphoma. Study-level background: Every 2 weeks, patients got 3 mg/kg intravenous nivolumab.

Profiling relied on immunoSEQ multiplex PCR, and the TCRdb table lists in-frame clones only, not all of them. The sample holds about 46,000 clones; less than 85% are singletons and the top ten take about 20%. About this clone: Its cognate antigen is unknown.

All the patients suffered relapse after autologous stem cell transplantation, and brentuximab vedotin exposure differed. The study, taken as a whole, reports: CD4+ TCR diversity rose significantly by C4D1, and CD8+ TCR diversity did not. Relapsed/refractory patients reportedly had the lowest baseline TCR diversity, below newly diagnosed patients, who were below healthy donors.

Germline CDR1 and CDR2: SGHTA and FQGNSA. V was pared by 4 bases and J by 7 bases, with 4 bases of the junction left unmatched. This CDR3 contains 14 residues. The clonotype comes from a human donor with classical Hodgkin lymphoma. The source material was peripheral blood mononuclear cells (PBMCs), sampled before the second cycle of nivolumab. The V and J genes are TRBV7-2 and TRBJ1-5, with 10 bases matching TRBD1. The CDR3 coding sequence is TGTGCCAGCAGCTCTCCGGGACAGGGGCAGCCCCAGCATTTT. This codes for CASSSPGQGQPQHF.